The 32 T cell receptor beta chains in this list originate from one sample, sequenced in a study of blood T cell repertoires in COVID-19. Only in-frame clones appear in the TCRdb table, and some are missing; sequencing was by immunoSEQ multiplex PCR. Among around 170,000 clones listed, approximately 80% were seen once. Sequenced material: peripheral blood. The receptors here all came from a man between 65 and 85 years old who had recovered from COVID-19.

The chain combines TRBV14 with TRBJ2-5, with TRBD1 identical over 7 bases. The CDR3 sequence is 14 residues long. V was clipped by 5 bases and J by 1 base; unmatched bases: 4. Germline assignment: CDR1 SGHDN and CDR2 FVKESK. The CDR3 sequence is CASSRGTVQETQYF. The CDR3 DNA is TGTGCCAGCAGCAGAGGGACAGTCCAAGAGACCCAGTACTTC.

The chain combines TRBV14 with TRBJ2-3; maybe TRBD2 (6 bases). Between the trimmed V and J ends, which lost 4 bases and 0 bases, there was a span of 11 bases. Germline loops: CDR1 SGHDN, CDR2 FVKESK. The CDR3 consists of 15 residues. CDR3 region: CASSPGLYSTDTQYF. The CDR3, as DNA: TGTGCCAGCAGCCCGGGACTTTATAGCACAGATACGCAGTATTTT. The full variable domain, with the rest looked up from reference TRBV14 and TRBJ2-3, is EAGVTQFPSHSVIEKGQTVTLRCDPISGHDNLYWYRRVMGKEIKFLLHFVKESKQDESGMPNNRFLAERTGGTYSTLKVQPAELEDSGVYFCASSPGLYSTDTQYFGPGTRLTVL.

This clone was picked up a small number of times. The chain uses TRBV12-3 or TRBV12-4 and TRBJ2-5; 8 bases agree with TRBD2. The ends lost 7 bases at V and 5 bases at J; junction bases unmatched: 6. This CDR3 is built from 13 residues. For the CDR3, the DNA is TGTGCCAGCACCCAAGCGGGAGTGGAGACCCAGTACTTC. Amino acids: CASTQAGVETQYF.

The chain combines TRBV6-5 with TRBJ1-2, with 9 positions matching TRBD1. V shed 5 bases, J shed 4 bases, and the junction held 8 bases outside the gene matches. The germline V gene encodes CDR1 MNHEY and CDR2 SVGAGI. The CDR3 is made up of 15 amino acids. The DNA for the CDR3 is TGTGCCAGCAGTCCAGAACAGGGGGCGAGCTATGGCTACACCTTC. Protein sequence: CASSPEQGASYGYTF.

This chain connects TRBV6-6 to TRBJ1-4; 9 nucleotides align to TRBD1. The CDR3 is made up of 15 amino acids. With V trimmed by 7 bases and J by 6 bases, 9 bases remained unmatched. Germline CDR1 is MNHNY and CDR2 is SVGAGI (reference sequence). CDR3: CASNHGTGWDEKLFF. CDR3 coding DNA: TGTGCCAGCAATCACGGGACAGGGTGGGATGAAAAACTGTTTTTT.

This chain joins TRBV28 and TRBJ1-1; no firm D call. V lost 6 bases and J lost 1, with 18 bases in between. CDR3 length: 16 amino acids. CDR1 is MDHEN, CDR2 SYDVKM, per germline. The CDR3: CASSPPPAGGNTEAFF. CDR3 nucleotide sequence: TGTGCCAGCAGCCCCCCGCCTGCGGGAGGGAACACTGAAGCTTTCTTT.

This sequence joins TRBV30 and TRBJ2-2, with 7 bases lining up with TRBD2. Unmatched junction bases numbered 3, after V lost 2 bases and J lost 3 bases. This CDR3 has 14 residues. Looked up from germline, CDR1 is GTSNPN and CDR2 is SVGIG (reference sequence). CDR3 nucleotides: TGTGCCTGGAGTAAGCTAGCGGACACCGGGGAGCTGTTTTTT. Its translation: CAWSKLADTGELFF.

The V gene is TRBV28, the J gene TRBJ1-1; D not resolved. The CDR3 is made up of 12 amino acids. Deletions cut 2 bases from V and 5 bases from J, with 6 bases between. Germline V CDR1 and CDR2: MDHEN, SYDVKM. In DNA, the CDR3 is TGTGCCAGCAGTTTAGGGGAGACTGAAGCTTTCTTT. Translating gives CASSLGETEAFF.

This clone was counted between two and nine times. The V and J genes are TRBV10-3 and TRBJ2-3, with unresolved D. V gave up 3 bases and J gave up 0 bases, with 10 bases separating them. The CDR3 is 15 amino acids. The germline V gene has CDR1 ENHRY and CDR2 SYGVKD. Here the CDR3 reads CAISDWQSSTDTQYF. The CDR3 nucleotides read TGTGCCATCAGTGATTGGCAGTCTAGCACAGATACGCAGTATTTT.

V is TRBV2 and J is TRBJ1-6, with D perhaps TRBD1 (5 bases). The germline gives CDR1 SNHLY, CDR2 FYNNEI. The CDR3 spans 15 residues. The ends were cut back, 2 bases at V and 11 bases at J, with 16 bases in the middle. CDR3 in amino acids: CASSEFQGLAAPLHF. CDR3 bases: TGTGCCAGCAGTGAATTTCAGGGATTGGCTGCACCCCTCCACTTT.

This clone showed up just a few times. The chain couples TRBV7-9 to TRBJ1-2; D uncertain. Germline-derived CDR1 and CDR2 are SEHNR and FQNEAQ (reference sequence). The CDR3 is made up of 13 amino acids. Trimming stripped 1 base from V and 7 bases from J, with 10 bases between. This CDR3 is CASSLDWLVGYTF. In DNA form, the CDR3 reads TGTGCCAGCAGCTTAGATTGGCTCGTTGGCTACACCTTC.

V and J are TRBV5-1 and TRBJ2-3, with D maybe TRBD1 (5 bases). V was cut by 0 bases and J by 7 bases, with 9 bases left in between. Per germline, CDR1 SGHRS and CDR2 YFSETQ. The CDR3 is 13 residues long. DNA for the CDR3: TGCGCCAGCAGCTTGGGGCAGGGATATACGCAGTATTTT. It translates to CASSLGQGYTQYF.

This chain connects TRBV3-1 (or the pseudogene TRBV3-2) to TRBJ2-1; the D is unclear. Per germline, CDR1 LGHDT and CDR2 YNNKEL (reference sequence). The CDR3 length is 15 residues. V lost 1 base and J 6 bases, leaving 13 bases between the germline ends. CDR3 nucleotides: TGTGCCAGCAGCCAAGGGTATATTCTCGGCAATGAGCAGTTCTTC. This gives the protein CASSQGYILGNEQFF.

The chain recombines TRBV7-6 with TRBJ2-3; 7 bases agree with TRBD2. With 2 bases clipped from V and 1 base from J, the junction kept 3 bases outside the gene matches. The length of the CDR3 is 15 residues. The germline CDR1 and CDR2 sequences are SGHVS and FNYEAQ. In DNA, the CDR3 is TGTGCCAGCAGCTTATTGGGGGGGGGCACAGATACGCAGTATTTT. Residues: CASSLLGGGTDTQYF.

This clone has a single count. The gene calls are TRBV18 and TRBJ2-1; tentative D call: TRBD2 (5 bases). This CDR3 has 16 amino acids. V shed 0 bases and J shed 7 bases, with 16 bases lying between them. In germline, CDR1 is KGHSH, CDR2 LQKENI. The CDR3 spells CASSPPVRAAGNEQFF. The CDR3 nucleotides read TGTGCCAGCTCACCACCGGTGCGGGCGGCCGGGAATGAGCAGTTCTTC.

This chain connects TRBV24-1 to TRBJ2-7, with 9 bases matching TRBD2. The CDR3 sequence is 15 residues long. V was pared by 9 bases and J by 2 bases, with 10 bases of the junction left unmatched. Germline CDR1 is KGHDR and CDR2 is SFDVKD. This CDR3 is CATSLASGNTYEQYF. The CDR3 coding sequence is TGTGCCACCTCTCTGGCTAGCGGGAACACCTACGAGCAGTACTTC.

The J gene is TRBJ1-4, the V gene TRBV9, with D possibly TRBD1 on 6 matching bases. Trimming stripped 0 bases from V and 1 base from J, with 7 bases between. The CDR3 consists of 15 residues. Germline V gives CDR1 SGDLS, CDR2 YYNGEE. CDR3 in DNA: TGTGCCAGCAGCGTAGGGGACAAAACTAATGAAAAACTGTTTTTT. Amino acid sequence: CASSVGDKTNEKLFF.

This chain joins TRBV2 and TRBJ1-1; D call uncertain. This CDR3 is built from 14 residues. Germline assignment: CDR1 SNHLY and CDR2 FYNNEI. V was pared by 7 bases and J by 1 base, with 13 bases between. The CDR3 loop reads CASTSQVANTEAFF. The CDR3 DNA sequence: TGTGCCAGCACCAGCCAGGTGGCGAACACTGAAGCTTTCTTT.

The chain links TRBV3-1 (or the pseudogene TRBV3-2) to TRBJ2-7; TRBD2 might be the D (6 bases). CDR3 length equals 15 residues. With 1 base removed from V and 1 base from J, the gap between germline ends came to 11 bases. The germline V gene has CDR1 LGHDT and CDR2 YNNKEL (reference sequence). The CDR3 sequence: CASSQGTTGSYEQYF. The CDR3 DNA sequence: TGTGCCAGCAGCCAAGGGACTACCGGGTCCTACGAGCAGTACTTC.

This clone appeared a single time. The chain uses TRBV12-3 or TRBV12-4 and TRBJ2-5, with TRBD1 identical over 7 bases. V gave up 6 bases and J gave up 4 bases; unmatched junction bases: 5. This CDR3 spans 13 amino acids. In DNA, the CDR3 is TGTGCCAGCAGACCAACAGGGGTAGAGACCCAGTACTTC. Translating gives CASRPTGVETQYF.

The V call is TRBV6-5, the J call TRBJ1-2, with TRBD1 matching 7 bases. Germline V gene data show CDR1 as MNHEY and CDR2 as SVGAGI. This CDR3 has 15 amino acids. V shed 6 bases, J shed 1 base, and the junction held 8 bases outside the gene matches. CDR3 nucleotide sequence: TGTGCCAGCAGGTCTACGACAGGGAATAACTATGGCTACACCTTC. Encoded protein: CASRSTTGNNYGYTF.

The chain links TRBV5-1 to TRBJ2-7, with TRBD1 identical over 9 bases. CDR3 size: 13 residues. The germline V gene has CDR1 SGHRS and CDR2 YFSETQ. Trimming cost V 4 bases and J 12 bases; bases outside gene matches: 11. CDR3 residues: CASSPGTGSQRYF. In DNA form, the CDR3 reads TGCGCCAGCAGCCCAGGGACAGGGTCTCAGAGGTACTTC.

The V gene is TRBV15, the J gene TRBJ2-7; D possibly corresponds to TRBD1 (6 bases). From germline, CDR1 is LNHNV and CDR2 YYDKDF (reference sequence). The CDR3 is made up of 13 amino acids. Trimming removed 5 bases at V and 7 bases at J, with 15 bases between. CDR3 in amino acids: CATSDWTVREQYF. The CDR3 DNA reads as TGTGCCACCAGCGACTGGACAGTACGGGAGCAGTACTTC. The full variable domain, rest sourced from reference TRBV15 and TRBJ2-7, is DAMVIQNPRYQVTQFGKPVTLSCSQTLNHNVMYWYQQKSSQAPKLLFHYYDKDFNNEADTPDNFQSRRPNTSFCFLDIRSPGLGDTAMYLCATSDWTVREQYFGPGTRLTVT.

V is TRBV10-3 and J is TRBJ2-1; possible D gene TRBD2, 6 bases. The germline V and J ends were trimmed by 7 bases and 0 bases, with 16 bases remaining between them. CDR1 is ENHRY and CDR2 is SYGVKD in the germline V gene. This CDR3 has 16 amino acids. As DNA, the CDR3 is TGTGCCATCATGGGATCGGACGGGAGCTCCTACAATGAGCAGTTCTTC. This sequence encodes CAIMGSDGSSYNEQFF.

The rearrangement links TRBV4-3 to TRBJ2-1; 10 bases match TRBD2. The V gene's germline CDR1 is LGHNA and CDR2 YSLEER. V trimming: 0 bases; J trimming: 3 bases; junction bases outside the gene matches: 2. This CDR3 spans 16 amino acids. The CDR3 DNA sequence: TGCGCCAGCAGCCAAGATAGACTAGCGGGCTACAATGAGCAGTTCTTC. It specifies CASSQDRLAGYNEQFF.

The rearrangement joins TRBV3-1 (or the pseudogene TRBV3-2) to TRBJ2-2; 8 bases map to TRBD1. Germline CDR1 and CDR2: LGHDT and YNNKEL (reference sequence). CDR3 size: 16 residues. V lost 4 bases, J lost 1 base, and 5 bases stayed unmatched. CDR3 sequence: CASSPRTGMNTGELFF. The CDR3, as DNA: TGTGCCAGCAGCCCCAGGACAGGGATGAACACCGGGGAGCTGTTTTTT.

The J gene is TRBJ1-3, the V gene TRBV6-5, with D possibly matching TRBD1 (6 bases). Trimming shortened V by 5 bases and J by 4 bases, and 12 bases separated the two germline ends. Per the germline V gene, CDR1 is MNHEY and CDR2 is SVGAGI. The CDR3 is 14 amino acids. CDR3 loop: CASSPGDTGNTIYF. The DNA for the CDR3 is TGTGCCAGCAGTCCAGGGGATACCGGAAACACCATATATTTT.

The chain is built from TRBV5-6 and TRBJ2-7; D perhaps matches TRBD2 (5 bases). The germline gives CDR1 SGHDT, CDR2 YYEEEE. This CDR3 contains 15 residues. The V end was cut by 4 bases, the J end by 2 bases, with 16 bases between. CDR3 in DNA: TGTGCCAGCAGCAGGACCGCGGGTTTGGCCTACGAGCAGTACTTC. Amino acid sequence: CASSRTAGLAYEQYF.

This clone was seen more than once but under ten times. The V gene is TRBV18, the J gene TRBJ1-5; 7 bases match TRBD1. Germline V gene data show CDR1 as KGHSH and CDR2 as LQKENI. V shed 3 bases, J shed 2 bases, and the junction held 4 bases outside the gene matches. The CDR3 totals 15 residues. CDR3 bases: TGTGCCAGCTCACCCCCAGGGGGACGCAATCAGCCCCAGCATTTT. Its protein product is CASSPPGGRNQPQHF.

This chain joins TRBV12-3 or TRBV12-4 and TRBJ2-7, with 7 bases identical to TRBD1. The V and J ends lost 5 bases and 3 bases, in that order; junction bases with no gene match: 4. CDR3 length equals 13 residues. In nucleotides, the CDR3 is TGTGCCAGCAGTCAGGGACAGTACTACGAGCAGTACTTC. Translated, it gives CASSQGQYYEQYF.

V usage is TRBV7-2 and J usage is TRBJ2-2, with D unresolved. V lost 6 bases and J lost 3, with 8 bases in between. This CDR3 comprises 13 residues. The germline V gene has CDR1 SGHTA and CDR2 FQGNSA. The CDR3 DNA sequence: TGTGCCAGCAGGTTTCTAGACACCGGGGAGCTGTTTTTT. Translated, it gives CASRFLDTGELFF.

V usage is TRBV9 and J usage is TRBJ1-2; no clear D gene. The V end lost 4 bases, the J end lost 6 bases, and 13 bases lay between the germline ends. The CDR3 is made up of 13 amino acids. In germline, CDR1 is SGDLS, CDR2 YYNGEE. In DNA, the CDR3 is TGTGCCAGCAGCCCAAACAGCGGAGATGGCTACACCTTC. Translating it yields CASSPNSGDGYTF.